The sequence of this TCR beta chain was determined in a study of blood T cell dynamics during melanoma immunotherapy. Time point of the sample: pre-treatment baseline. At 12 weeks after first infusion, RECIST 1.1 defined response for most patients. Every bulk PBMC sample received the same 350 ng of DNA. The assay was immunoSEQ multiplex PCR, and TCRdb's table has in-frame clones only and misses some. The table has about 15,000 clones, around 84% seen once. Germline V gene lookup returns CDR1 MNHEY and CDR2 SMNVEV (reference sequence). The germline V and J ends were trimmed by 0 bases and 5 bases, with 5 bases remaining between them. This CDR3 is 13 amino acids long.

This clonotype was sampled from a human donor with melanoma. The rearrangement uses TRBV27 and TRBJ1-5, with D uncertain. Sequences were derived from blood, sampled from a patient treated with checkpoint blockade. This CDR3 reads CASSLSEDQPQHF. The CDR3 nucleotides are TGTGCCAGCAGTTTATCGGAGGATCAGCCCCAGCATTTT.